These T cell receptor beta chains were read from a single sample in a study of blood T cell repertoires in COVID-19. Profiled with immunoSEQ multiplex PCR; TCRdb holds only in-frame clones, not every one. The sample gives around 220,000 clones, 82% of which show up once; approximately 7.6% is in the top ten. The sample consisted of peripheral blood. These receptors all stem from a woman of 80 years or more with COVID-19, enrolled during active disease. CDR3s include the opening cysteine and the closing phenylalanine or tryptophan. A D gene is named only where the DNA matches it firmly. Size is stated for part of the rows, as once, few or many counts, or as a class when the clone is expanded.

j_gene,d_gene,abundance,v_gene,CDR3aa,CDR3nt
TRBJ2-2,-,-,TRBV19,CATQRGGLGGELFF,TGTGCCACCCAAAGGGGGGGGCTTGGCGGGGAGCTGTTTTTT
TRBJ2-3,-,-,TRBV2,CASTWSPRDTQYF,TGTGCCAGCACTTGGTCGCCACGGGATACGCAGTATTTT
TRBJ1-3,-,-,TRBV7-9,CASSSGQPNSGNTIYF,TGTGCCAGCAGCTCAGGACAGCCCAACTCTGGAAACACCATATATTTT
TRBJ1-3,-,-,TRBV18,CASSPIGGLTGNTIYF,TGTGCCAGCTCACCAATCGGGGGGCTTACCGGAAACACCATATATTTT
TRBJ2-6,TRBD1,-,TRBV5-1,CASSFNPLQGMTGANVLTF,TGCGCCAGCAGCTTTAACCCACTACAGGGGATGACTGGGGCCAACGTCCTGACTTTC
TRBJ1-2,-,-,TRBV7-3,CASSPGQSYGYTF,TGTGCCAGCAGCCCAGGACAGTCCTATGGCTACACCTTC
TRBJ2-7,-,-,TRBV7-8,CASRWSSSYEQYF,TGTGCCAGCAGATGGAGCAGCTCCTACGAGCAGTACTTC
TRBJ1-2,-,-,TRBV10-3,CAISADSNYGYTF,TGTGCCATCAGCGCAGACAGTAACTATGGCTACACCTTC
TRBJ2-1,-,-,TRBV7-9,CASSPGNLYNEQFF,TGTGCCAGCAGCCCAGGGAACTTATACAATGAGCAGTTCTTC
TRBJ2-1,-,-,TRBV14,CASSLLSSYNEQFF,TGTGCCAGCAGCCTGCTGAGCTCCTACAATGAGCAGTTCTTC
TRBJ1-2,-,-,TRBV24-1,CATSDLQGLTYHSYGYTF,TGTGCCACCAGTGATTTGCAGGGTCTTACTTATCACTCCTATGGCTACACCTTC
TRBJ2-7,-,-,TRBV5-1,CASSLGTVAYEQYF,TGCGCCAGCAGCTTGGGCACGGTAGCCTACGAGCAGTACTTC
TRBJ2-2,-,-,TRBV9,CASSVAGSSTGELFF,TGTGCCAGCAGCGTGGCAGGATCAAGCACCGGGGAGCTGTTTTTT
TRBJ1-2,-,-,TRBV6-5,CAAGTPDYGYTF,TGTGCCGCAGGGACTCCTGACTATGGCTACACCTTC
TRBJ1-1,-,-,TRBV30,CAWAGMGVRTEAFF,TGTGCCTGGGCAGGGATGGGTGTACGCACTGAAGCTTTCTTT
TRBJ1-1,-,-,TRBV24-1,CATSEAWGAEAFF,TGTGCCACCAGTGAGGCGTGGGGGGCTGAAGCTTTCTTT
TRBJ2-1,TRBD2,-,TRBV4-1,CASSPPSGGASYNEQFF,TGCGCCAGCAGCCCCCCTAGCGGGGGGGCCTCCTACAATGAGCAGTTCTTC
TRBJ1-1,-,-,TRBV3-1/TRBV3-2,CASSQKRGTEAFF,TGTGCCAGCAGCCAAAAGCGGGGGACTGAAGCTTTCTTT
TRBJ1-3,TRBD1,-,TRBV27,CASSKTGVGNTIYF,TGTGCCAGCAGTAAGACAGGGGTGGGAAACACCATATATTTT
TRBJ2-1,-,-,TRBV7-2,CASSKRGGVYNEQFF,TGTGCCAGCAGCAAAAGGGGGGGTGTATACAATGAGCAGTTCTTC
TRBJ1-2,-,-,TRBV10-3,CAISGDIVDGYTF,TGTGCCATCAGTGGGGACATAGTGGATGGCTACACCTTC
TRBJ2-1,TRBD2,once,TRBV9,CASSALAGANLYNEQFF,TGTGCCAGCAGCGCACTAGCGGGAGCGAACCTGTACAATGAGCAGTTCTTC
TRBJ2-3,-,-,TRBV28,CASSFQVGGDTQYF,TGTGCCAGCAGTTTTCAGGTCGGGGGAGATACGCAGTATTTT
TRBJ1-4,-,many,TRBV2,CASRVGRQANEKLFF,TGTGCCAGCAGGGTCGGGAGGCAGGCTAATGAAAAACTGTTTTTT
TRBJ1-1,-,-,TRBV9,CASSVVLVPNTEAFF,TGTGCCAGCAGCGTAGTACTGGTTCCGAACACTGAAGCTTTCTTT
TRBJ1-1,-,-,TRBV3-1/TRBV3-2,CATHKRGGTEAFF,TGTGCCACCCATAAAAGGGGTGGCACTGAAGCTTTCTTT
TRBJ1-6,-,few,TRBV4-1,CASSPEGNRFRSPLHF,TGCGCCAGCAGCCCCGAAGGTAACAGGTTCAGGTCACCCCTCCACTTT
TRBJ1-3,-,-,TRBV18,CASSPRPEYTGNTIYF,TGTGCCAGCTCACCACGGCCCGAATACACTGGAAACACCATATATTTT
TRBJ2-3,TRBD2,few,TRBV10-1,CARVAGLAGDTQYF,TGCGCCAGAGTGGCGGGGCTAGCGGGAGATACGCAGTATTTT
TRBJ1-2,TRBD1,few,TRBV3-1/TRBV3-2,CASSLLRRGDYGYTF,TGTGCCAGCAGCTTACTTCGCAGGGGGGACTATGGCTACACCTTC
TRBJ1-2,-,-,TRBV18,CASSPGSDYGYTF,TGTGCCAGCTCACCGGGCTCGGACTATGGCTACACCTTC
TRBJ1-5,-,-,TRBV28,CASSTGANNQPQHF,TGTGCCAGCAGCACTGGGGCCAACAATCAGCCCCAGCATTTT
TRBJ1-5,TRBD1,-,TRBV24-1,CATTGTVVRQPQHF,TGTGCCACAACCGGGACAGTCGTGAGACAGCCCCAGCATTTT
TRBJ2-7,-,few,TRBV19,CASKRTGVNEQYF,TGTGCCAGTAAGAGGACGGGAGTCAACGAGCAGTACTTC
TRBJ1-3,-,once,TRBV6-2/TRBV6-3,CASSQIGGTSGNTIYF,TGTGCCAGCAGCCAGATCGGCGGGACCTCTGGAAACACCATATATTTT
TRBJ1-4,-,-,TRBV5-1,CASSLRALNEKLFF,TGCGCCAGCAGCTTGAGAGCATTAAATGAAAAACTGTTTTTT
TRBJ1-1,TRBD1,-,TRBV19,CASGQGRGTEAFF,TGTGCCAGTGGACAGGGGAGGGGTACTGAAGCTTTCTTT
TRBJ2-2,TRBD2,-,TRBV5-3,CARSLGGRGELFF,TGTGCCAGAAGCTTGGGCGGGAGGGGGGAGCTGTTTTTT
TRBJ1-1,-,-,TRBV6-5,CASSSTGNTEAFF,TGTGCCAGCAGTTCGACAGGAAACACTGAAGCTTTCTTT
TRBJ2-2,TRBD2,-,TRBV24-1,CATSDLRGSSGRAMNTGELFF,TGTGCCACCAGTGATTTGCGCGGGTCTAGCGGGAGGGCCATGAACACCGGGGAGCTGTTTTTT
TRBJ1-2,TRBD1,few,TRBV5-1,CASSLVYGGQSNYGYTF,TGCGCCAGCAGCTTGGTTTATGGGGGACAGAGTAACTATGGCTACACCTTC
TRBJ1-2,TRBD1,-,TRBV3-1/TRBV3-2,CASSHFDRVDGYTF,TGTGCCAGCAGCCATTTCGACAGGGTGGATGGCTACACCTTC
TRBJ2-7,TRBD1,few,TRBV4-2,CASSQDQGTASYEQYF,TGTGCCAGCAGCCAAGATCAAGGGACAGCGAGCTACGAGCAGTACTTC
TRBJ1-2,-,-,TRBV2,CASSELLQGSDYTF,TGTGCCAGCAGTGAATTACTTCAGGGTTCTGACTACACCTTC
TRBJ2-2,-,-,TRBV7-2,CASSATGIGELFF,TGTGCCAGCAGCGCAACAGGGATCGGGGAGCTGTTTTTT
TRBJ2-7,-,-,TRBV30,CAGGESSYEQYF,TGTGCCGGCGGGGAGTCCTCCTACGAGCAGTACTTC
TRBJ2-7,-,once,TRBV27,CASSQGYEQYF,TGTGCCAGCAGTCAGGGTTACGAGCAGTACTTC
TRBJ1-5,-,-,TRBV18,CASSPPGQYSNQPQHF,TGTGCCAGCTCACCCCCGGGACAATATAGCAATCAGCCCCAGCATTTT